The count of the clone carrying this T cell receptor (beta chain) is one. The V gene's germline CDR1 is SGHAT and CDR2 FQDESV (reference sequence). The CDR3 contains 13 residues. Trimming removed 8 bases from V and 9 bases from J, with 19 bases in between. These data come from a study of Graves' ophthalmopathy and Graves' hyperthyroidism. The study amplified TCR beta CDR3 regions using RNA transcripts. Second-round multiplex PCR came after first-round RT-PCR with HTBI primers. TCRdb independently ran MiXCR on the multiplex PCR reads; one entry per CDR3 protein. This sample carries 500,000 to 800,000 distinct CDR3 sequences, about 38% of them seen once, and the ten largest clones take 3% to 3.5%. The diagnosis combined clinical symptoms, thyroxine, TRAb, thyroid ultrasound and orbital computed tomography scans.

This clonotype originated in an adult man with Graves' ophthalmopathy. The sample taken for sequencing was peripheral blood. The chain links TRBV11-1 to TRBJ2-5; possibly TRBD1 or TRBD2 for D (5 bases each). CDR3 DNA: TGTGCCAGCGGCCTAGCCGAGGGGCAGCCCCAGTACTTC. Protein: CASGLAEGQPQYF.